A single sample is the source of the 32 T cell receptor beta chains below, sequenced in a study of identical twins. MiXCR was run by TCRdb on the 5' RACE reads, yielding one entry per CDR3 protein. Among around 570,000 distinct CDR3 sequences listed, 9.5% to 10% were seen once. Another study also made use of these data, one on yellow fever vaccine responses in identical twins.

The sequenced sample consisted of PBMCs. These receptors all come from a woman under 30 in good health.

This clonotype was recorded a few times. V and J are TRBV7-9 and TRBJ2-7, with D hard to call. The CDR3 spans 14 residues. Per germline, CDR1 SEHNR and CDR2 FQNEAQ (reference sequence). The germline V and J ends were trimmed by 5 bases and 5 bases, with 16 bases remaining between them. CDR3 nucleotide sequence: TGTGCCAGCAGCACAAAGACTGCCGAGAACGAGCAGTACTTC. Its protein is CASSTKTAENEQYF.

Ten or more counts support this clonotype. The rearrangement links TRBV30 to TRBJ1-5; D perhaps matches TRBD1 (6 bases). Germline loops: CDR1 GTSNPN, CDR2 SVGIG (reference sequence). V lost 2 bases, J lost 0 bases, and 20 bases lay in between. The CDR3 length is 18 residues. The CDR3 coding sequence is TGTGCCTGGAGTCCGCCTAGTGGACAGAGTACTAGCAATCAGCCCCAGCATTTT. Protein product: CAWSPPSGQSTSNQPQHF.

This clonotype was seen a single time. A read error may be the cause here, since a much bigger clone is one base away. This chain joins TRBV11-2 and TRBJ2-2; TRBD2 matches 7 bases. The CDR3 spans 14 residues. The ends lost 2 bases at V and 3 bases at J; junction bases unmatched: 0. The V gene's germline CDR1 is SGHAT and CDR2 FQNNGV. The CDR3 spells CASSLREDTGELFF. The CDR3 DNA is TGTGCCAGCAGCTTACGGGAGGACACCGGGGAGCTGTTTTTT.

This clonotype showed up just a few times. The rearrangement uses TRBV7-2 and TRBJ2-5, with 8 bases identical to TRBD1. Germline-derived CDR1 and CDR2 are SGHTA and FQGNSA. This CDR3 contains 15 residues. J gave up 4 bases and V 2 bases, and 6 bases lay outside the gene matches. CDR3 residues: CASSLQGDRGETQYF. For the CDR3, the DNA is TGTGCCAGCAGCTTACAGGGAGACAGGGGAGAGACCCAGTACTTC.

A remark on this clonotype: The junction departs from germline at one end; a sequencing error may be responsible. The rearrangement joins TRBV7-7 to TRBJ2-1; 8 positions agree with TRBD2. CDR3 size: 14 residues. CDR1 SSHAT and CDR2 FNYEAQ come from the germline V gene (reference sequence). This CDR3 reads CASSLDGGGTEQFF. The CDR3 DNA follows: TGTGCTAGCAGCTTAGACGGCGGGGGGACTGAGCAGTTCTTC.

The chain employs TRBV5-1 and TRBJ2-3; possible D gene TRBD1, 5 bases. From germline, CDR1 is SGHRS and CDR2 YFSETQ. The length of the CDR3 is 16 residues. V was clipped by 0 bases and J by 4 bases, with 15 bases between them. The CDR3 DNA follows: TGCGCCAGCAGCTTGGCCTTCCAGGGAATGGCAGATACGCAGTATTTT. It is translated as CASSLAFQGMADTQYF.

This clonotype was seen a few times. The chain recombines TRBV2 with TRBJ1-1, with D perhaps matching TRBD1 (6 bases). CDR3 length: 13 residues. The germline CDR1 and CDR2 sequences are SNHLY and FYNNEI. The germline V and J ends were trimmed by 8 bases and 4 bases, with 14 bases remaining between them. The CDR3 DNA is TGTGCCAGCCCGAGGGGCAGGGGCACTGAAGCTTTCTTT. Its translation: CASPRGRGTEAFF.

The CDR3 DNA is TGTGCCATCACCCGAGGGCCCAGCGGGATGGGAAATGAGCAGTTCTTC. It is translated as CAITRGPSGMGNEQFF. The V call is TRBV10-3, the J call TRBJ2-1; 7 bases are shared with TRBD2. In germline, CDR1 is ENHRY, CDR2 SYGVKD. There are 16 residues in the CDR3. Losses at the gene ends were 7 bases for V and 7 bases for J; bases not matched to a gene: 16.

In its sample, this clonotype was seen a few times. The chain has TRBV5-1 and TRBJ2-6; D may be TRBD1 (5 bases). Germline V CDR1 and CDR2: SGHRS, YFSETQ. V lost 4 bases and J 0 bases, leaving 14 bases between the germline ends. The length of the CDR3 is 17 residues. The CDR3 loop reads CASSTDMVGSGANVLTF. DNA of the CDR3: TGCGCCAGCAGCACGGACATGGTCGGCTCTGGGGCCAACGTCCTGACTTTC.

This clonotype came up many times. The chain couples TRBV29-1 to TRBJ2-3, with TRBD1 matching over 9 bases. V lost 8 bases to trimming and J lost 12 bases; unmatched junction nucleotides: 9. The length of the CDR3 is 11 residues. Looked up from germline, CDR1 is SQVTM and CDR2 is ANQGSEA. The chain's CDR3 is CSPAGTGFQYF. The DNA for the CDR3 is TGCAGCCCTGCGGGGACAGGGTTCCAGTATTTT.

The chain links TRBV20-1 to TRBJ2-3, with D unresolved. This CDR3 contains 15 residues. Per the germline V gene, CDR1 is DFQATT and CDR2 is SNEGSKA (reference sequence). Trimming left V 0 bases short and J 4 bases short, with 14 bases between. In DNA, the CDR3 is TGCAGTGCTAGAGATCAAGGCTTTCGGGCAGATACGCAGTATTTT. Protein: CSARDQGFRADTQYF.

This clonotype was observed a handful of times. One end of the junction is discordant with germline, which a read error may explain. The CDR3 region has the DNA TGTGCCAGCAGTGACTCGGACAGGGGTTATGGCTACACCTTC. It codes for CASSDSDRGYGYTF. The V gene is TRBV6-5, the J gene TRBJ1-2; 9 bases align to TRBD1. CDR3 length: 14 amino acids. Germline lookup yields CDR1 MNHEY and CDR2 SVGAGI.

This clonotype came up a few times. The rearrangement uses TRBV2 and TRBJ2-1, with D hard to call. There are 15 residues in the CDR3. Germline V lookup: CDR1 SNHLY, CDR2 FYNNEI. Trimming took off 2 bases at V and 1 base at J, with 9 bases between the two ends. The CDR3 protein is CASSEPLGSYNEQFF. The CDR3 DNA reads TGTGCCAGCAGTGAACCCCTAGGGTCCTACAATGAGCAGTTCTTC.

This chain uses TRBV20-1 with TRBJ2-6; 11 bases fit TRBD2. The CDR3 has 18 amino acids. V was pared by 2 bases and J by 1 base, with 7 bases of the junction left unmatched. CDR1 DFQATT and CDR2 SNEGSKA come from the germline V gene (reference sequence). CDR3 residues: CSARSPSGGNSGANVLTF. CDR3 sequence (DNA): TGCAGTGCTAGATCGCCTAGCGGGGGGAATTCTGGGGCCAACGTCCTGACTTTC.

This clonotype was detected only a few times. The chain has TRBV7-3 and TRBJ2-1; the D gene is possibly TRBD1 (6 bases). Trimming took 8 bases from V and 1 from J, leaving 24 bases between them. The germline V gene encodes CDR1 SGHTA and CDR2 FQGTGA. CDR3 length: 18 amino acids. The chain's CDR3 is CASSRGDGGPGSYNEQFF. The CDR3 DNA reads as TGTGCCAGCTCCCGAGGTGATGGGGGCCCGGGGTCCTACAATGAGCAGTTCTTC.

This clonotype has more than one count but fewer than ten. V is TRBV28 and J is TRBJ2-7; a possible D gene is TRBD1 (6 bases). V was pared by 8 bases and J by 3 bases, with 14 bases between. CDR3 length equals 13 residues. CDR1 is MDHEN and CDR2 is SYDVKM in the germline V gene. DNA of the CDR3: TGTGCCAGCGCCTCAGGGGTTGGCTACGAGCAGTACTTC. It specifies CASASGVGYEQYF.

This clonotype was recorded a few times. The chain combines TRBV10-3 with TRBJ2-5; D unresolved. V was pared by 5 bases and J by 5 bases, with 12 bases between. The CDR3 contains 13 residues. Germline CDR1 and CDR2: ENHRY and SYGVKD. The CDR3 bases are TGTGCCATCAGTAATCTGGAGAGGGAGACCCAGTACTTC. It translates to CAISNLERETQYF.

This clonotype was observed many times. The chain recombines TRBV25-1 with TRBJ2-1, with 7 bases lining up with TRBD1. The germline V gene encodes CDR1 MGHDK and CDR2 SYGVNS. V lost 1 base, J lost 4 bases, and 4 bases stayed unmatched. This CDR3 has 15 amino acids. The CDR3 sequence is CASSEFTGEYNEQFF. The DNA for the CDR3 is TGTGCCAGCAGTGAATTCACAGGGGAATACAATGAGCAGTTCTTC. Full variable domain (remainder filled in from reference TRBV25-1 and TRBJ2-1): EADIYQTPRYLVIGTGKKITLECSQTMGHDKMYWYQQDPGMELHLIHYSYGVNSTEKGDLSSESTVSRIRTEHFPLTLESARPSHTSQYLCASSEFTGEYNEQFFGPGTRLTVL.

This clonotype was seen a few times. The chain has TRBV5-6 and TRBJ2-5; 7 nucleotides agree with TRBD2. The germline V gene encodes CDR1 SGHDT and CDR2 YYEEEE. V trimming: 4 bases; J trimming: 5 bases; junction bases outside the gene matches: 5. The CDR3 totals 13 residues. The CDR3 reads CASSPTSKETQYF. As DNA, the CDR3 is TGTGCCAGCAGCCCGACTAGCAAGGAGACCCAGTACTTC.

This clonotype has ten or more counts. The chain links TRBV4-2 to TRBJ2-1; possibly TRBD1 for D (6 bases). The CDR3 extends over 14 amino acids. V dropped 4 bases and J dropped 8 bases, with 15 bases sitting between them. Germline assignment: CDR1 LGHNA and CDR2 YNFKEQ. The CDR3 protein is CASSRSTPGDEQFF. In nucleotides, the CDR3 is TGTGCCAGCAGCCGGTCGACCCCAGGGGATGAGCAGTTCTTC.

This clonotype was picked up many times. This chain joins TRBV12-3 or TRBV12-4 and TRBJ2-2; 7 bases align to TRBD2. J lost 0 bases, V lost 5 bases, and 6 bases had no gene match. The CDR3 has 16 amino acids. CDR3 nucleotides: TGTGCCAGCAGTCCTGGACTAGACTCGAACACCGGGGAGCTGTTTTTT. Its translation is CASSPGLDSNTGELFF.

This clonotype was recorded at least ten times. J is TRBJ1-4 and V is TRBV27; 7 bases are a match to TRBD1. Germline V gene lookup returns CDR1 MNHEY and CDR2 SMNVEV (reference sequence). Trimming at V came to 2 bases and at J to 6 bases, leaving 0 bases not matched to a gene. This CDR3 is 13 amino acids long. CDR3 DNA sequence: TGTGCCAGCAGTTTACAGGGGGATGAAAAACTGTTTTTT. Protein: CASSLQGDEKLFF.

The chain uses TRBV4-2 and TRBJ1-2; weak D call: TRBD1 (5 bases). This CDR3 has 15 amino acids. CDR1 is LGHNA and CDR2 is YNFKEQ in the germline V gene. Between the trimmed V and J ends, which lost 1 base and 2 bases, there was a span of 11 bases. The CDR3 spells CASSQAAGGNYGYTF. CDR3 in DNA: TGTGCCAGCAGCCAAGCGGCGGGGGGAAACTATGGCTACACCTTC.

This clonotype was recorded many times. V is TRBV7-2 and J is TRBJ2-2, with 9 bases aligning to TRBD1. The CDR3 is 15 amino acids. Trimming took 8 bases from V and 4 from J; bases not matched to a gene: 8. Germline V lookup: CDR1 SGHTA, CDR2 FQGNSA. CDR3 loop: CASHPGDRVTGELFF. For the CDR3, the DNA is TGTGCCAGCCACCCAGGGGACAGGGTCACCGGGGAGCTGTTTTTT.

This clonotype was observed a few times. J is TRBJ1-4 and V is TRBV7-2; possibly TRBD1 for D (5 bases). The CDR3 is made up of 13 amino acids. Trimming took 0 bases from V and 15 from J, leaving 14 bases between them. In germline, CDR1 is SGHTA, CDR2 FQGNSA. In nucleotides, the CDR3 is TGTGCCAGCAGCTTAGCGTCCCGGGCAGGGATGTTTTTT. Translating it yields CASSLASRAGMFF. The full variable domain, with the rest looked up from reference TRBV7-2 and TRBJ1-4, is GAGVSQSPSNKVTEKGKDVELRCDPISGHTALYWYRQSLGQGLEFLIYFQGNSAPDKSGLPSDRFSAERTGGSVSTLTIQRTQQEDSAVYLCASSLASRAGMFFGSGTQLSVL.

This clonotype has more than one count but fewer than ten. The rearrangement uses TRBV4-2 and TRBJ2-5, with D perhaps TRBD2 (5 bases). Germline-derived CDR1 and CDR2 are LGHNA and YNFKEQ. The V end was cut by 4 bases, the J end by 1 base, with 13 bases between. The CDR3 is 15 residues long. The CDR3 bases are TGTGCCAGCAGCCCCACCCGGGGTTTCCAAGAGACCCAGTACTTC. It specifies CASSPTRGFQETQYF.

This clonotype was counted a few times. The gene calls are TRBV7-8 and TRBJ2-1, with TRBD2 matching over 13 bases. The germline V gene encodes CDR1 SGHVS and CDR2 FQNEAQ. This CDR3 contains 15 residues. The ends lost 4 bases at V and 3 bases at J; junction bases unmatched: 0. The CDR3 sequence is CASSWTSGGYNEQFF. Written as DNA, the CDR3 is TGTGCCAGCAGCTGGACTAGCGGGGGCTACAATGAGCAGTTCTTC.

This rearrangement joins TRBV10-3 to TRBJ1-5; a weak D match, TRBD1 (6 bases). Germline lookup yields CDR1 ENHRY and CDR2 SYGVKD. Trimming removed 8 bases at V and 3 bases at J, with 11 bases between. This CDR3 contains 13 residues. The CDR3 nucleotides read TGTGCCATCGCCCAGGGGACCAATCAGCCCCAGCATTTT. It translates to CAIAQGTNQPQHF.

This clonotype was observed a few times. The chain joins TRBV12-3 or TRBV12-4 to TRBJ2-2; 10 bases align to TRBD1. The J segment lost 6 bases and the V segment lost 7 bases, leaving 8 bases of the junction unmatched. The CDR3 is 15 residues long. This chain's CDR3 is CASTPGQGFSGELFF. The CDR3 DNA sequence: TGTGCCAGCACCCCGGGACAGGGGTTTTCCGGGGAGCTGTTTTTT.

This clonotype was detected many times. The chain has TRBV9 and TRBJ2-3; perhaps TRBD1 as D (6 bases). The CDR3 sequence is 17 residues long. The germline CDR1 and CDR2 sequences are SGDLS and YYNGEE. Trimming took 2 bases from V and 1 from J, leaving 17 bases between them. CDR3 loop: CASSVGQSPSGTDTQYF. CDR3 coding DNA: TGTGCCAGCAGCGTCGGACAGAGCCCGAGCGGCACAGATACGCAGTATTTT.

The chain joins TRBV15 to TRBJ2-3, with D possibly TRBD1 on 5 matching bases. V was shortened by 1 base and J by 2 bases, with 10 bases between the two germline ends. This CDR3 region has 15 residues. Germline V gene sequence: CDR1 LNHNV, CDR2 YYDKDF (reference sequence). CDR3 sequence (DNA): TGTGCCACCAGCAGAGCCCAGGGCTACACAGATACGCAGTATTTT. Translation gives CATSRAQGYTDTQYF.

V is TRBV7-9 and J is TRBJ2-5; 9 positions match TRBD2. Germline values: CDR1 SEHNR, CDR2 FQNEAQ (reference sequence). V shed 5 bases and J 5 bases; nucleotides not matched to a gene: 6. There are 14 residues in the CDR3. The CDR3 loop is CASSGGRASETQYF. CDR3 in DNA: TGTGCCAGCAGCGGCGGGAGGGCATCGGAGACCCAGTACTTC.